The 27 T cell receptor beta chains reported below all come from one sample, sequenced in a study of early T cells in non-severe SARS-CoV-2 infection. TCRdb processed the 5' RACE reads anew with MiXCR; each CDR3 protein has one entry. This table holds about 64,000 distinct CDR3 sequences, around 12% found once. The material sequenced was whole blood. The receptors derive from an adult who was a healthcare worker with PCR-confirmed SARS-CoV-2 infection or an uninfected control (not recorded which).

The CDR3 loop is CASSLGGQYEETQYF. CDR3 nucleotides: TGTGCCAGCAGCTTAGGAGGCCAGTATGAAGAGACCCAGTACTTC. This chain links TRBV11-3 with TRBJ2-5; unclear D gene. The germline V gene encodes CDR1 SGHNT and CDR2 YENEEA. Trimming cost V 1 base and J 3 bases, with 12 bases left between them. The CDR3 spans 15 residues.

This clonotype was observed at least ten times. V gene TRBV5-1 combines with J gene TRBJ1-1; no firm D call. This CDR3 has 15 residues. Trimming cost V 4 bases and J 5 bases, with 18 bases left between them. The germline CDR1 and CDR2 sequences are SGHRS and YFSETQ. The CDR3 here is CASSPTGIKETEAFF. The CDR3 DNA reads as TGCGCCAGCAGCCCCACGGGAATAAAGGAGACTGAAGCTTTCTTT.

The chain recombines TRBV2 with TRBJ1-4; D is undetermined. Per germline, CDR1 SNHLY and CDR2 FYNNEI. The CDR3 spans 14 residues. Trimming left V 3 bases short and J 7 bases short, with 12 bases between. CDR3 coding DNA: TGTGCCAGCAGTGATCCGCGGAGGCGTGAAAAACTGTTTTTT. It yields the protein CASSDPRRREKLFF.

This clonotype has only a few counts. CDR3 sequence reads: CAPWDRAYYGYTF. The CDR3 region has the DNA TGTGCCCCTTGGGACAGGGCCTATTATGGCTACACCTTC. V gene TRBV10-3 combines with J gene TRBJ1-2, with 9 bases matching TRBD1. Per the germline V gene, CDR1 is ENHRY and CDR2 is SYGVKD. The CDR3 runs 13 residues. The V gene end was trimmed by 11 bases and the J gene end by 5 bases; junction bases not matched to a gene: 9.

The rearrangement joins TRBV12-3 or TRBV12-4 to TRBJ2-6; TRBD2 aligns across 11 bases. The CDR3 loop spans 17 amino acids. Trimming at V came to 6 bases and at J to 4 bases, leaving 8 bases not matched to a gene. Here the CDR3 DNA reads TGTGCCAGCAGGGGGCCGGGACTAGCGGCCGGGGCCAACGTCCTGACTTTC. Translating gives CASRGPGLAAGANVLTF.

This sequence joins TRBV20-1 and TRBJ1-2; D is unclear. V was pared by 5 bases and J by 2 bases, with 18 bases between. The CDR3 length is 15 residues. Germline CDR1 and CDR2: DFQATT and SNEGSKA (reference sequence). This CDR3 is CSAGRADRSNYGYTF. CDR3 bases: TGCAGTGCTGGGCGAGCTGACCGCAGCAACTATGGCTACACCTTC.

Regarding this clonotype: This may come from a read error, since a much larger clone is one base off. The J gene is TRBJ2-7, the V gene TRBV6-4; D unclear. CDR1 is MRHNA and CDR2 is SNTAGT in the germline V gene. The CDR3 sequence is 14 residues long. The CDR3: CASGDNLGPYEQYF. The CDR3 DNA is TGTGCCAGCGGTGACAACCTAGGCCCCTACGAGCAGTACTTC.

The V gene is TRBV6-1, the J gene TRBJ2-4; D is unresolved. There are 15 residues in the CDR3. Looked up from germline, CDR1 is MNHNS and CDR2 is SASEGT. Trimming took 6 bases from V and 0 from J, leaving 12 bases between them. CDR3 amino acids: CASSGRPLAKNIQYF. The DNA of the CDR3 is TGTGCCAGCAGCGGACGGCCGCTAGCCAAAAACATTCAGTACTTC.

This chain connects TRBV6-2 or TRBV6-3 to TRBJ2-1; no clear D. The CDR3 has 13 residues. V lost 6 bases and J lost 6, with 12 bases in between. Per the germline V gene, CDR1 is MNHEY and CDR2 is SVGEGT. The CDR3 loop reads CASSPDVINEQFF. The CDR3 coding sequence is TGTGCCAGCAGCCCCGACGTGATCAATGAGCAGTTCTTC.

The rearrangement uses TRBV20-1 and TRBJ2-4, with D perhaps matching TRBD2 (5 bases). The V end was cut by 0 bases, the J end by 6 bases, with 15 bases between. Germline V gene lookup returns CDR1 DFQATT and CDR2 SNEGSKA (reference sequence). CDR3 size: 15 residues. In DNA form, the CDR3 reads TGCAGTGCTAGAGATTGGGAGTCGATCGGAAACATTCAGTACTTC. Encoded protein: CSARDWESIGNIQYF.

The chain is built from TRBV11-2 and TRBJ2-4, with TRBD2 identical over 7 bases. The CDR3 contains 14 residues. From germline, CDR1 is SGHAT and CDR2 FQNNGV. V gave up 4 bases and J gave up 4 bases; unmatched junction bases: 4. In nucleotides, the CDR3 is TGTGCCAGCAGCTATGGCGGGGGTAAAAACATTCAGTACTTC. As protein: CASSYGGGKNIQYF.

The CDR3 loop is CSVERASGDQNIQYF. The CDR3 bases are TGCAGCGTTGAGCGTGCTAGCGGGGACCAAAACATTCAGTACTTC. The rearrangement joins TRBV29-1 to TRBJ2-4; TRBD2 matches at 9 bases. CDR3 length: 15 residues. Germline CDR1 is SQVTM and CDR2 is ANQGSEA. The J segment lost 5 bases and the V segment lost 3 bases, leaving 8 bases of the junction unmatched.

This clonotype was recorded a few times. The rearrangement joins TRBV12-3 or TRBV12-4 to TRBJ2-1, with a possible D match to TRBD1 (6 bases). The CDR3 sequence is 14 residues long. With 5 bases removed from V and 9 bases from J, the gap between germline ends came to 17 bases. CDR3 residues: CASSLQIQGTEQFF. In DNA form, the CDR3 reads TGTGCCAGCAGTCTACAAATCCAGGGGACTGAGCAGTTCTTC.

V usage is TRBV6-1 and J usage is TRBJ2-2; a weak D match, TRBD2 (6 bases). V was shortened by 5 bases and J by 7 bases, with 14 bases between the two germline ends. CDR1 is MNHNS and CDR2 is SASEGT in the germline V gene. This CDR3 contains 14 residues. The CDR3 loop is CASSPGGGHGELFF. CDR3 coding DNA: TGTGCCAGCAGTCCTGGGGGAGGACACGGGGAGCTGTTTTTT.

This clonotype turned up a few times. This rearrangement joins TRBV11-2 to TRBJ1-1; TRBD1 matches 8 bases. Germline CDR1 is SGHAT and CDR2 is FQNNGV. The junction had 6 bases not matched to a gene; V was cut back by 5 bases and J by 1 base. The CDR3 runs to 15 residues. DNA for the CDR3: TGTGCCAGCAGCGTCGACAGGGGAAAGAACACTGAAGCTTTCTTT. Protein: CASSVDRGKNTEAFF.

This clonotype was seen only a few times. The chain is built from TRBV3-1 and TRBJ2-1, with TRBD2 matching 11 bases. The J segment lost 9 bases and the V segment lost 4 bases, leaving 11 bases of the junction unmatched. CDR3 length equals 16 residues. CDR1 LGHDT and CDR2 YNNKEL come from the germline V gene (reference sequence). CDR3 nucleotides: TGTGCCAGCAGCCTCCGGGCTAGCGGGGGGTATGGTGAGCAGTTCTTC. Translation: CASSLRASGGYGEQFF.

This chain connects TRBV11-2 to TRBJ2-1; unclear D gene. With 7 bases removed from V and 4 bases from J, the gap between germline ends came to 8 bases. The CDR3 loop spans 12 amino acids. Germline CDR1 is SGHAT and CDR2 is FQNNGV. CDR3 nucleotide sequence: TGTGCCAGCAAGTTGGATTACAATGAGCAGTTCTTC. Amino acid sequence: CASKLDYNEQFF.

This clonotype was detected a few times. The rearrangement links TRBV9 to TRBJ2-7, with 14 bases matching TRBD2. J lost 4 bases, V lost 3 bases, and 9 bases had no gene match. Germline V lookup: CDR1 SGDLS, CDR2 YYNGEE. This CDR3 has 17 residues. CDR3 nucleotides: TGTGCCAGCAGCGCATATCCCGGGACTAGCGGGGGATACGAGCAGTACTTC. It specifies CASSAYPGTSGGYEQYF.

This clonotype appeared a few times. The chain employs TRBV20-1 and TRBJ2-3; 13 bases map to TRBD2. This CDR3 has 16 amino acids. Germline V gene sequence: CDR1 DFQATT, CDR2 SNEGSKA (reference sequence). With V trimmed by 6 bases and J by 5 bases, 11 bases remained unmatched. CDR3 amino acids: CSATIGLAGARDTQYF. Written as DNA, the CDR3 is TGCAGTGCGACTATAGGACTAGCGGGGGCGCGAGATACGCAGTATTTT.

The V call is TRBV7-2, the J call TRBJ2-5; 8 nucleotides line up with TRBD2. The germline V gene encodes CDR1 SGHTA and CDR2 FQGNSA. V lost 6 bases to trimming and J lost 2 bases; unmatched junction nucleotides: 5. The CDR3 has 14 residues. The CDR3 reads CASSRGGGQETQYF. CDR3 in DNA: TGTGCCAGCAGTCGAGGCGGGGGGCAAGAGACCCAGTACTTC.

This clonotype has ten or more counts. The CDR3 DNA follows: TGTGCCAGCAGTTACTCGAGAGACAGGCGTCAGGAGACCCAGTACTTC. Its translation is CASSYSRDRRQETQYF. The J gene is TRBJ2-5, the V gene TRBV6-6; D may be TRBD1 (6 bases). The V end lost 0 bases, the J end lost 5 bases, and 16 bases lay between the germline ends. The CDR3 is 16 amino acids. Germline CDR1 reads MNHNY; CDR2 reads SVGAGI (reference sequence).

The CDR3 reads CASSQTGFEAFF. The CDR3 DNA is TGTGCCAGCAGCCAAACAGGGTTTGAAGCTTTCTTT. The V and J genes are TRBV4-2 and TRBJ1-1; possibly TRBD1 for D (6 bases). With 2 bases removed from V and 7 bases from J, the gap between germline ends came to 8 bases. The CDR3 covers 12 residues. Germline CDR1 is LGHNA and CDR2 is YNFKEQ.

This clonotype was seen many times. The chain is built from TRBV29-1 and TRBJ1-1, with D uncertain. V shed 6 bases and J shed 0 bases, with 5 bases lying between them. Germline loops: CDR1 SQVTM, CDR2 ANQGSEA. The CDR3 covers 11 residues. DNA for the CDR3: TGCAGCGTCGTCCTGAACACTGAAGCTTTCTTT. Residues: CSVVLNTEAFF.

V is TRBV4-3 and J is TRBJ1-1, with 11 positions matching TRBD1. The CDR3 loop spans 16 amino acids. Germline loops: CDR1 LGHNA, CDR2 YSLEER. The V and J ends lost 0 bases and 9 bases, in that order; junction bases with no gene match: 9. CDR3 region: CASSQEAGTGGSKAFF. The CDR3 DNA is TGCGCCAGCAGCCAAGAGGCCGGGACAGGGGGATCGAAAGCTTTCTTT.

The CDR3 protein is CASSEPDSSSYEQYF. The CDR3 nucleotides read TGCGCCAGCAGTGAGCCTGATAGTTCCTCCTACGAGCAGTACTTC. The rearrangement links TRBV10-2 to TRBJ2-7; D ambiguous. The germline V and J ends were trimmed by 2 bases and 0 bases, with 11 bases remaining between them. Germline V lookup: CDR1 WSHSY, CDR2 SAAADI. The CDR3 spans 15 residues.

The sample holds a few counts of this clonotype. This chain joins TRBV5-5 and TRBJ2-4; D gene unclear. There are 14 residues in the CDR3. Germline V gives CDR1 SGHKS, CDR2 YYEKEE (reference sequence). V lost 4 bases to trimming and J lost 0 bases, with 8 bases between them. The CDR3 is CASSLDPAKNIQYF. The CDR3 DNA reads TGTGCCAGCAGCCTGGATCCAGCCAAAAACATTCAGTACTTC.

This clonotype appeared many times. The chain uses TRBV5-1 and TRBJ2-3; D gene uncertain. Trimming cost V 4 bases and J 0 bases, with 6 bases left between them. Germline V CDR1 and CDR2: SGHRS, YFSETQ. The CDR3 runs to 13 residues. CDR3 residues: CASSPASTDTQYF. Written as DNA, the CDR3 is TGCGCCAGCAGCCCGGCCAGCACAGATACGCAGTATTTT. The variable domain in full, completed from reference TRBV5-1 and TRBJ2-3, reads KAGVTQTPRYLIKTRGQQVTLSCSPISGHRSVSWYQQTPGQGLQFLFEYFSETQRNKGNFPGRFSGRQFSNSRSEMNVSTLELGDSALYLCASSPASTDTQYFGPGTRLTVL.